This entry lists 31 T cell receptor beta chains sequenced from one sample in a study of identical twins. Each CDR3 protein is one row after TCRdb ran MiXCR on the 5' RACE reads. The sample includes 220,000 or so distinct CDR3 sequences, 5.5% to 7% of them seen just once. The data also belong to a second study, concerning yellow fever vaccine responses in identical twins.

What was sequenced was memory (CD45RO+) T cells sorted from blood. These receptors came from a woman between 18 and 29 years old in good health.

This clonotype has at least ten counts. This chain joins TRBV20-1 and TRBJ2-3, with TRBD2 matching over 12 bases. CDR3 length equals 15 residues. The J segment lost 2 bases and the V segment lost 3 bases, leaving 3 bases of the junction unmatched. Looked up from germline, CDR1 is DFQATT and CDR2 is SNEGSKA (reference sequence). The CDR3 sequence is CSASPSGRATDTQYF. DNA for the CDR3: TGCAGTGCTAGTCCTAGCGGGAGGGCCACAGATACGCAGTATTTT.

The chain combines TRBV28 with TRBJ2-1; weak D call: TRBD2 (6 bases). The CDR3 has 15 amino acids. The germline gives CDR1 MDHEN, CDR2 SYDVKM. Trimming stripped 3 bases from V and 8 bases from J, with 17 bases between. CDR3 amino acids: CASSFAGLSGYEQFF. The CDR3 nucleotides are TGTGCCAGCAGTTTTGCGGGGCTCTCCGGGTATGAGCAGTTCTTC.

This clonotype has a handful of counts. This chain joins TRBV6-2 or TRBV6-3 and TRBJ2-3; no reliable D call. Trimming shortened V by 7 bases and J by 6 bases, and 20 bases separated the two germline ends. Germline CDR1 MNHEY, CDR2 SVGEGT. The CDR3 extends over 15 amino acids. The CDR3 reads CASTPSAYRWDTQYF. The CDR3 coding sequence is TGTGCCAGCACCCCTTCGGCTTACCGTTGGGATACGCAGTATTTT.

This clonotype appeared many times. The J gene is TRBJ2-1, the V gene TRBV3-1; D is undetermined. Per germline, CDR1 LGHDT and CDR2 YNNKEL (reference sequence). The CDR3 consists of 13 residues. V was trimmed by 1 base and J by 7 bases, leaving 8 bases between them. The CDR3 spells CASSQVGVNEQFF. In nucleotides, the CDR3 is TGTGCCAGCAGCCAAGTCGGAGTTAATGAGCAGTTCTTC.

The CDR3 bases are TGTGCCAGCAGTTCAAATCGGGGGAACACAGATACGCAGTATTTT. Protein sequence: CASSSNRGNTDTQYF. V usage is TRBV28 and J usage is TRBJ2-3; the D gene is possibly TRBD2 (6 bases). V shed 4 bases and J shed 2 bases, with 13 bases lying between them. The length of the CDR3 is 15 residues. Looked up from germline, CDR1 is MDHEN and CDR2 is SYDVKM.

This clonotype showed up many times. The chain employs TRBV20-1 and TRBJ2-7; D is ambiguous. The CDR3 is 15 amino acids. Trimming cost V 1 base and J 0 bases, with 13 bases left between them. Germline CDR1 and CDR2: DFQATT and SNEGSKA (reference sequence). The CDR3 nucleotides are TGCAGTGCTAGAGTGTTGGAAAAAAGCTCCTACGAGCAGTACTTC. As protein: CSARVLEKSSYEQYF.

This clonotype occurred a few times. The chain uses TRBV28 and TRBJ2-7; 9 nucleotides agree with TRBD1. V shed 4 bases, J shed 3 bases, and the junction held 7 bases outside the gene matches. In germline, CDR1 is MDHEN, CDR2 SYDVKM. The CDR3 spans 15 residues. The DNA for the CDR3 is TGTGCCAGCAGTTCCCAGGGACAGGGAGGCTACGAGCAGTACGTC. It encodes CASSSQGQGGYEQYV.

This clonotype occurred many times. This chain joins TRBV5-1 and TRBJ2-2, with D possibly called TRBD1 or TRBD2 (5 bases each). Germline loops: CDR1 SGHRS, CDR2 YFSETQ. Trimming stripped 4 bases from V and 4 bases from J, with 11 bases between. This CDR3 contains 14 residues. CDR3 sequence reads: CASSHGTATGELFF. The CDR3 bases are TGCGCCAGCAGCCATGGGACGGCCACCGGGGAGCTGTTTTTT.

There are a few counts of this clonotype. The chain links TRBV10-3 to TRBJ2-3, with 13 bases aligning to TRBD2. The trim removed 9 bases at V and 5 bases at J, leaving 5 bases unmatched. CDR3 length: 14 amino acids. The germline gives CDR1 ENHRY, CDR2 SYGVKD. The CDR3 protein is CAISGLAGEDTQYF. CDR3 in DNA: TGTGCCATTAGCGGACTAGCGGGAGAAGATACGCAGTATTTT.

This clonotype was recorded many times. The gene calls are TRBV20-1 and TRBJ1-1; no firm D call. The CDR3 loop spans 14 amino acids. Trimming cost V 3 bases and J 0 bases, with 11 bases left between them. CDR1 is DFQATT and CDR2 is SNEGSKA in the germline V gene (reference sequence). CDR3 nucleotide sequence: TGCAGTGCTAGTGAACACGGTATGAACACTGAAGCTTTCTTT. Its protein is CSASEHGMNTEAFF.

In this sample, this clonotype turned up many times. The CDR3 protein is CASSLSSNYGYTF. The CDR3 nucleotides are TGTGCCAGCAGTTTAAGCAGCAACTATGGCTACACCTTC. The gene calls are TRBV12-3 or TRBV12-4 and TRBJ1-2; D ambiguous. This CDR3 spans 13 amino acids. The V end was cut by 2 bases, the J end by 2 bases, with 6 bases between.

The sample holds a few counts of this clonotype. Sequence at one end of the junction differs from germline and may be a read error. The chain carries TRBV7-6 and TRBJ2-7, with D perhaps TRBD2 (5 bases). The CDR3 is made up of 16 amino acids. CDR1 and CDR2 from the germline V gene are SGHVS and FNYEAQ. DNA for the CDR3: TGTGCCAGCAGCCTAGCCCCATCAGGCAGTTCCTACGAGCAGTACTTC. The encoded protein is CASSLAPSGSSYEQYF.

The chain is built from TRBV18 and TRBJ1-4; D unclear. The CDR3 runs to 14 residues. CDR1 is KGHSH and CDR2 is LQKENI in the germline V gene. V shed 8 bases and J shed 0 bases, with 10 bases lying between them. The CDR3 region is CASQPGATNEKLFF. CDR3 bases: TGTGCCAGCCAACCGGGCGCAACTAATGAAAAACTGTTTTTT.

Many counts were recorded for this clonotype. This rearrangement joins TRBV27 to TRBJ1-5; no firm D call. The CDR3 consists of 14 residues. The V gene lost 1 base and the J gene lost 5 bases, with 9 bases spanning the gap. Germline V gene sequence: CDR1 MNHEY, CDR2 SMNVEV (reference sequence). For the CDR3, the DNA is TGTGCCAGCAGTTTATTTTCGGGTGATCAGCCCCAGCATTTT. Translation: CASSLFSGDQPQHF.

As regards this clonotype: A much larger clone lies one base from this, so it may be a read error. The chain combines TRBV20-1 with TRBJ2-5; 8 bases agree with TRBD2. The CDR3 length is 16 residues. Germline assignment: CDR1 DFQATT and CDR2 SNEGSKA (reference sequence). The CDR3 sequence is CCATHPSGRSGETQYF. The CDR3 nucleotides read TGCTGTGCTACCCACCCCAGCGGGAGATCAGGAGAGACCCAGTACTTC.

Many counts were recorded for this clonotype. The rearrangement joins TRBV5-1 to TRBJ2-2; 14 nucleotides match TRBD2. V was pared by 3 bases and J by 7 bases, with 14 bases of the junction left unmatched. The CDR3 sequence is 19 residues long. The germline V gene encodes CDR1 SGHRS and CDR2 YFSETQ. The CDR3: CASSSRGLAGAIGSGELFF. CDR3 DNA sequence: TGCGCCAGCAGCTCCCGGGGACTAGCGGGAGCAATCGGTAGCGGGGAGCTGTTTTTT.

The rearrangement links TRBV7-2 to TRBJ1-5; D is unclear. V was trimmed by 2 bases and J by 7 bases, leaving 9 bases between them. The CDR3 is 13 residues long. Germline V gives CDR1 SGHTA, CDR2 FQGNSA. CDR3 protein: CASSLWVAQPQHF. DNA of the CDR3: TGTGCCAGCAGCTTATGGGTTGCCCAGCCCCAGCATTTT.

The chain employs TRBV29-1 and TRBJ2-5; D might be TRBD1 or TRBD2, each matching 5 bases. Per germline, CDR1 SQVTM and CDR2 ANQGSEA. The CDR3 loop spans 14 amino acids. V lost 3 bases and J lost 6, with 17 bases in between. This CDR3 reads CSVDPGSGTQTQYF. CDR3 coding DNA: TGCAGCGTTGACCCGGGATCAGGGACGCAGACCCAGTACTTC.

This clonotype was recorded many times. The chain is built from TRBV7-2 and TRBJ2-1; 7 bases match TRBD1. The CDR3 length is 15 residues. Germline V gives CDR1 SGHTA, CDR2 FQGNSA. V lost 4 bases to trimming and J lost 3 bases; unmatched junction nucleotides: 6. The CDR3 coding sequence is TGTGCCAGCAGCTCTACCGGGACAGTCTACAATGAGCAGTTCTTC. This sequence encodes CASSSTGTVYNEQFF.

The sample holds a few counts of this clonotype. V and J are TRBV5-4 and TRBJ2-3; possibly TRBD1 or TRBD2 for D (5 bases each). V was pared by 3 bases and J by 2 bases, with 22 bases between. The CDR3 is 18 amino acids. Germline CDR1 SGHNT, CDR2 YYREEE (reference sequence). CDR3 protein: CASSSKRTGTPSTDTQYF. CDR3 nucleotides: TGTGCCAGCAGCTCTAAGCGAACCGGGACCCCCTCCACAGATACGCAGTATTTT.

The genes are TRBV27 and TRBJ1-2, with D maybe TRBD1 (6 bases). The ends were cut back, 4 bases at V and 6 bases at J, with 18 bases in the middle. The CDR3 runs 15 residues. Germline V CDR1 and CDR2: MNHEY, SMNVEV (reference sequence). The CDR3 nucleotides are TGTGCCAGCAGTTCTTCTGGGGGGGGCAGGGATGGCTACACCTTC. Amino acid sequence: CASSSSGGGRDGYTF.

There are a few counts of this clonotype. The chain carries TRBV20-1 and TRBJ1-1, with TRBD1 matching 7 bases. The CDR3 consists of 15 residues. V was pared by 6 bases and J by 6 bases, with 16 bases of the junction left unmatched. The V gene's germline CDR1 is DFQATT and CDR2 SNEGSKA (reference sequence). CDR3 loop: CSANRGSTPGAEAFF. The CDR3 DNA reads TGCAGTGCGAACAGGGGTTCGACCCCTGGGGCTGAAGCTTTCTTT.

This clonotype has at least ten counts. This chain connects TRBV7-9 to TRBJ2-7, with D unclear. Looked up from germline, CDR1 is SEHNR and CDR2 is FQNEAQ (reference sequence). The CDR3 totals 13 residues. The germline V and J ends were trimmed by 5 bases and 0 bases, with 8 bases remaining between them. This CDR3 is CASSRDNSYEQYF. CDR3 nucleotide sequence: TGTGCCAGCAGCCGAGACAACTCCTACGAGCAGTACTTC.

This clonotype was recorded many times. The chain is built from TRBV11-2 and TRBJ2-1, with D perhaps TRBD2 (5 bases). The CDR3 totals 13 residues. Germline-derived CDR1 and CDR2 are SGHAT and FQNNGV. Trimming shortened V by 1 base and J by 12 bases, and 13 bases separated the two germline ends. CDR3 amino acids: CASSLARDLGQFF. The CDR3 nucleotides read TGTGCCAGCAGCTTAGCGAGGGATCTTGGGCAGTTCTTC.

Many counts were recorded for this clonotype. The chain joins TRBV28 to TRBJ2-5, with TRBD2 matching 8 bases. Germline V gene data show CDR1 as MDHEN and CDR2 as SYDVKM. This CDR3 has 15 amino acids. With 5 bases clipped from V and 1 base from J, the junction kept 6 bases outside the gene matches. In nucleotides, the CDR3 is TGTGCCAGCAGTCCCGGGACTAGTCGCCAAGAGACCCAGTACTTC. Encoded protein: CASSPGTSRQETQYF.

The CDR3 nucleotides are TGCGCCAGCAGCTTGTTCGGGACAGGGACCCAAGAGACCCAGTACTTC. Residues: CASSLFGTGTQETQYF. The rearrangement joins TRBV5-1 to TRBJ2-5; 9 bases fit TRBD1. CDR1 and CDR2 (germline): SGHRS, YFSETQ. V shed 1 base, J shed 1 base, and the junction held 5 bases outside the gene matches. The CDR3 runs 16 residues.

The CDR3 here is CASSFSQGRNEQFF. DNA of the CDR3: TGTGCCAGCAGCTTCTCACAGGGAAGAAATGAGCAGTTCTTC. This chain connects TRBV7-9 to TRBJ2-1, with D possibly TRBD1 on 6 matching bases. There are 14 residues in the CDR3. Germline-derived CDR1 and CDR2 are SEHNR and FQNEAQ (reference sequence). V was shortened by 3 bases and J by 7 bases, with 13 bases between the two germline ends.

In its sample, this clonotype was seen a few times. The chain couples TRBV7-2 to TRBJ1-4, with TRBD1 matching over 7 bases. This CDR3 is built from 14 residues. In germline, CDR1 is SGHTA, CDR2 FQGNSA. V was pared by 5 bases and J by 4 bases, with 4 bases of the junction left unmatched. Here the CDR3 reads CASSRGTVNEKLFF. CDR3 DNA: TGTGCCAGCAGCCGCGGGACAGTTAATGAAAAACTGTTTTTT.

The rearrangement uses TRBV9 and TRBJ2-3; the D gene is possibly TRBD2 (6 bases). Trimming stripped 4 bases from V and 2 bases from J, with 20 bases between. CDR3 size: 17 residues. From germline, CDR1 is SGDLS and CDR2 YYNGEE. DNA of the CDR3: TGTGCCAGCAGCTCTCGGCCAGCTAGCGTAAACACAGATACGCAGTATTTT. It encodes CASSSRPASVNTDTQYF.

This clonotype was seen only a few times. The chain combines TRBV20-1 with TRBJ2-1; 8 bases are a match to TRBD2. V trimming: 6 bases; J trimming: 7 bases; junction bases outside the gene matches: 8. The CDR3 has 13 amino acids. CDR1 and CDR2 from the germline V gene are DFQATT and SNEGSKA (reference sequence). For the CDR3, the DNA is TGCAGTGCCAAGCGGGAGAGTGGGAATGAGCAGTTCTTC. This sequence encodes CSAKRESGNEQFF.

The chain employs TRBV25-1 and TRBJ1-5; 7 bases are shared with TRBD1. V was clipped by 1 base and J by 3 bases; unmatched bases: 6. Per germline, CDR1 MGHDK and CDR2 SYGVNS. The CDR3 consists of 16 residues. CDR3 sequence reads: CASSESGTVYNQPQHF. As DNA, the CDR3 is TGTGCCAGCAGTGAATCCGGGACAGTGTACAATCAGCCCCAGCATTTT.